A single sample is the source of the 13 T cell receptor beta chains below, sequenced in a study of beta chain features in type 1 diabetes. The study, taken as a whole, reports: Moderate but significant shortening of TCRB CDR3s was recorded in all four CD4+ subsets from Type 1 diabetes patients.

Their antigens remain unidentified. Expressed TCRB transcripts were sequenced because the entire RNA isolate underwent reverse transcription. Profiled with immunoSEQ multiplex PCR; TCRdb holds only in-frame clones, not every one. The table lists a few hundred thousand clones, 16% of them singletons. Material for sequencing was naive CD4+ T cells from blood. The receptors originated from a man aged 25 to 40 with type 1 diabetes.

The DNA for the CDR3 is TGTGCCATCAGTGACAGGGAGGAGACCCAGTACTTC. It is translated as CAISDREETQYF. The chain carries TRBV10-3 and TRBJ2-5, with D perhaps being TRBD1 or TRBD2 (5 bases each). The V end was cut by 3 bases, the J end by 5 bases, with 7 bases between. Germline CDR1 is ENHRY and CDR2 is SYGVKD. This CDR3 has 12 residues.

J is TRBJ2-1 and V is TRBV29-1; TRBD1 might be the D (5 bases). Trimming left V 5 bases short and J 1 base short, with 18 bases between. This CDR3 spans 16 amino acids. Per the germline V gene, CDR1 is SQVTM and CDR2 is ANQGSEA. This chain's CDR3 is CSVQFPTATSYNEQFF. CDR3 coding DNA: TGCAGCGTTCAATTCCCGACAGCGACATCCTACAATGAGCAGTTCTTC.

This clone has a handful of counts. The J gene is TRBJ2-1, the V gene TRBV7-2, with a possible D match to TRBD2 (6 bases). V lost 8 bases and J lost 5, with 16 bases in between. CDR1 and CDR2 from the germline V gene are SGHTA and FQGNSA. The CDR3 extends over 14 amino acids. CDR3 region: CASRRASANNEQFF. The CDR3 DNA reads TGTGCCAGCCGTCGGGCTAGCGCGAACAATGAGCAGTTCTTC.

This chain connects TRBV9 to TRBJ1-3; D remains ambiguous. CDR3 length: 14 amino acids. V dropped 0 bases and J dropped 0 bases, with 4 bases sitting between them. Germline-derived CDR1 and CDR2 are SGDLS and YYNGEE. CDR3 in DNA: TGTGCCAGCAGCGTAGGGATCTCTGGAAACACCATATATTTT. It translates to CASSVGISGNTIYF.

The gene calls are TRBV25-1 and TRBJ2-7; D may correspond to TRBD1 or TRBD2 (5 bases each). This CDR3 spans 17 amino acids. The ends were cut back, 0 bases at V and 0 bases at J, with 15 bases in the middle. Germline V gene lookup returns CDR1 MGHDK and CDR2 SYGVNS. The CDR3 coding sequence is TGTGCCAGCAGTGAATATGGTGGGGGACCGGGCTCCTACGAGCAGTACTTC. Translation gives CASSEYGGGPGSYEQYF.

This clone has just a few counts. The CDR3 spells CASSLPGGTEAFF. In DNA form, the CDR3 reads TGTGCCAGCAGTTTACCAGGGGGCACTGAAGCTTTCTTT. The chain joins TRBV28 to TRBJ1-1; TRBD1 agrees at 7 bases. Trimming took 2 bases from V and 4 from J; bases not matched to a gene: 1. The CDR3 spans 13 residues. Per the germline V gene, CDR1 is MDHEN and CDR2 is SYDVKM.

V is TRBV7-9 and J is TRBJ2-5, with D unresolved. Per the germline V gene, CDR1 is SEHNR and CDR2 is FQNEAQ (reference sequence). The V and J ends lost 3 bases and 7 bases respectively, with 15 bases between them. The CDR3 has 14 residues. DNA of the CDR3: TGTGCCAGCAGCTTCACCGAGGATACGCCGACCCAGTACTTC. Its translation: CASSFTEDTPTQYF. Drawing the rest from reference TRBV7-9 and TRBJ2-5, the complete variable domain is DTGVSQNPRHKITKRGQNVTFRCDPISEHNRLYWYRQTLGQGPEFLTYFQNEAQLEKSRLLSDRFSAERPKGSFSTLEIQRTEQGDSAMYLCASSFTEDTPTQYFGPGTRLLVL.

Only a few counts were recorded for this clone. The chain carries TRBV13 and TRBJ2-1; 10 bases fit TRBD2. V lost 5 bases to trimming and J lost 13 bases; unmatched junction nucleotides: 2. The CDR3 length is 11 residues. Germline CDR1 and CDR2: PRHDT and FYEKMQ (reference sequence). The chain's CDR3 is CASSTSGDQFF. The CDR3 DNA reads TGTGCCAGCAGCACTAGCGGGGATCAGTTCTTC.

This clone came up a few times. The V and J genes are TRBV18 and TRBJ1-1; D perhaps matches TRBD1 (5 bases). Germline CDR1 KGHSH, CDR2 LQKENI. CDR3 length equals 14 residues. Trimming shortened V by 6 bases and J by 4 bases, and 15 bases separated the two germline ends. CDR3 amino acids: CASSSGRGGTEAFF. The CDR3, as DNA: TGTGCCAGCTCGTCGGGAAGGGGTGGCACTGAAGCTTTCTTT.

This clone was picked up a small number of times. CDR3 sequence: CSVRPILTDTQYF. CDR3 sequence (DNA): TGCAGCGTTCGCCCGATTCTCACAGATACGCAGTATTTT. V is TRBV29-1 and J is TRBJ2-3; D remains ambiguous. Trimming left V 5 bases short and J 2 bases short, with 11 bases between. CDR1 is SQVTM, CDR2 ANQGSEA, per germline. CDR3 length: 13 amino acids.

This clone turned up a few times. The genes are TRBV7-9 and TRBJ2-3; TRBD2 might be the D (5 bases). Trimming took 10 bases from V and 6 from J, leaving 5 bases between them. Germline V gene lookup returns CDR1 SEHNR and CDR2 FQNEAQ (reference sequence). This CDR3 has 9 amino acids. This CDR3 is CATGDTQYF. The CDR3 DNA is TGTGCCACGGGGGATACGCAGTATTTT.

The rearrangement joins TRBV28 to TRBJ2-7; D unclear. Germline V gene lookup returns CDR1 MDHEN and CDR2 SYDVKM. This CDR3 region has 14 residues. The V end was cut by 4 bases, the J end by 3 bases, with 13 bases between. CDR3 nucleotides: TGTGCCAGCAGTTCGCCTAGTTACGGCTACGAGCAGTACTTC. Translation gives CASSSPSYGYEQYF.

This clone was detected only a few times. At the DNA level, this CDR3 is encoded by other sequences in the same sample as well. J is TRBJ2-7 and V is TRBV29-1; the D call may be TRBD1 or TRBD2 (5 bases each). The germline gives CDR1 SQVTM, CDR2 ANQGSEA. The CDR3 loop spans 13 amino acids. Trimming cost V 4 bases and J 1 base, with 11 bases left between them. This chain's CDR3 is CSVGQRLSYEQYF. The CDR3 DNA is TGCAGCGTTGGACAGCGACTATCCTACGAGCAGTACTTC.